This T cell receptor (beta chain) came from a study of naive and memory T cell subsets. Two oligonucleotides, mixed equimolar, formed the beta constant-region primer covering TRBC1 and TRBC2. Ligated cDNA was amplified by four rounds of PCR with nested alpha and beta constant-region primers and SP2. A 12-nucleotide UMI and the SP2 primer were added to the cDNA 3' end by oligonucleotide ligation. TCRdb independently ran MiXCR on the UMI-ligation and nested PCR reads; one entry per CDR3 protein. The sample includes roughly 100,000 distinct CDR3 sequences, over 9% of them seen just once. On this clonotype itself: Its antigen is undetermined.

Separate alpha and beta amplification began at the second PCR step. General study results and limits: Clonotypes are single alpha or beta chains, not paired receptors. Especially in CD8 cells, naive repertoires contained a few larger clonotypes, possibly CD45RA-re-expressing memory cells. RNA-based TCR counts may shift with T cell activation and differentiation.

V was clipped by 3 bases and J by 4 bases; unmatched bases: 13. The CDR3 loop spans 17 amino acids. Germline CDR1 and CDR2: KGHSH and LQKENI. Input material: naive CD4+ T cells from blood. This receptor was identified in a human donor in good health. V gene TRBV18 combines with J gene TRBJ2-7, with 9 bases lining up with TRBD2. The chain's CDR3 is CASSPNNGIAGVYEQYF. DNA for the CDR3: TGTGCCAGCTCACCGAATAATGGAATAGCGGGAGTTTACGAGCAGTACTTC.